The 15 T cell receptor beta chains in this list originate from one sample, sequenced in a study of T cell repertoires and HLA-DP antigens. Assay: immunoSEQ multiplex PCR; the TCRdb copy retains only in-frame clones and omits some. The sample has 65,000 to 90,000 clones, 80% seen once. The antigens of these receptors remain unknown. The sequenced sample was CD4+ T cells from PBMCs. The receptors derive from a man in his sixties in good health and CMV-seronegative.

V and J are TRBV21-1 and TRBJ1-4; TRBD1 is the table's D call, not checked against the DNA. TRBV21-1 is a listed pseudogene. The CDR3 covers 18 residues. CDR3 sequence: CASSKAHRGLATNEKLFF. The CDR3 region has the DNA TGTGCCAGCAGCAAAGCCCACAGGGGGCTGGCAACTAATGAAAAACTGTTTTTT.

The V call is TRBV7-2, the J call TRBJ2-7; D unresolved. V was clipped by 1 base and J by 2 bases, with 9 bases between them. The CDR3 contains 14 residues. Germline V gene data show CDR1 as SGHTA and CDR2 as FQGNSA. This CDR3 reads CASSLVVEAYEQYF. The CDR3 DNA reads as TGTGCCAGCAGCTTAGTGGTTGAAGCCTACGAGCAGTACTTC.

J is TRBJ2-3 and V is TRBV9; TRBD2 matches 7 bases. The germline V gene has CDR1 SGDLS and CDR2 YYNGEE. Trimming removed 2 bases from V and 3 bases from J; junction bases left unmatched: 6. The CDR3 loop spans 15 amino acids. In DNA form, the CDR3 reads TGTGCCAGCAGCGTCATGGCGGGAGCAACAGATACGCAGTATTTT. Protein product: CASSVMAGATDTQYF. The complete variable domain, with remaining parts taken from reference TRBV9 and TRBJ2-3, reads DSGVTQTPKHLITATGQRVTLRCSPRSGDLSVYWYQQSLDQGLQFLIQYYNGEERAKGNILERFSAQQFPDLHSELNLSSLELGDSALYFCASSVMAGATDTQYFGPGTRLTVL.

This clone is a singleton in its sample. The sample has other DNA sequences that encode this CDR3 too. The genes are TRBV11-3 and TRBJ2-7; 9 bases are shared with TRBD1. The germline V gene has CDR1 SGHNT and CDR2 YENEEA. The J segment lost 7 bases and the V segment lost 5 bases, leaving 9 bases of the junction unmatched. The CDR3 is made up of 14 amino acids. The CDR3 reads CASSPRQGDHEQYF. CDR3 bases: TGTGCCAGCAGCCCGCGACAGGGGGACCATGAGCAGTACTTC.

This chain links TRBV14 with TRBJ2-5; D not certain. Trimming stripped 0 bases from V and 2 bases from J, with 10 bases between. Germline V lookup: CDR1 SGHDN, CDR2 FVKESK. The CDR3 totals 15 residues. The CDR3 bases are TGTGCCAGCAGCCAAGATCGTTTGAGGCAAGAGACCCAGTACTTC. As protein: CASSQDRLRQETQYF.

The chain is built from TRBV28 and TRBJ1-2; no reliable D call. Germline lookup yields CDR1 MDHEN and CDR2 SYDVKM. The CDR3 contains 13 residues. V was cut by 4 bases and J by 3 bases, with 9 bases left in between. CDR3 DNA sequence: TGTGCCAGCAGTTATGGGCAACACTATGGCTACACCTTC. This codes for CASSYGQHYGYTF.

The chain employs TRBV5-1 and TRBJ2-5, with D possibly TRBD1 on 7 matching bases. The CDR3 has 15 residues. Trimming stripped 4 bases from V and 4 bases from J, with 17 bases between. The germline gives CDR1 SGHRS, CDR2 YFSETQ. This CDR3 is CASSRRGGGGETQYF. CDR3 nucleotide sequence: TGCGCCAGCAGCCGCCGAGGAGGGGGCGGAGAGACCCAGTACTTC.

V usage is TRBV19 and J usage is TRBJ2-3; D is possibly TRBD1 or TRBD2 (5 bases each). The CDR3 runs to 16 residues. Trimming left V 5 bases short and J 3 bases short, with 18 bases between. The V gene's germline CDR1 is LNHDA and CDR2 SQIVND (reference sequence). For the CDR3, the DNA is TGTGCCAGTAGTGGGGGTCGGGGTGAGGGAACAGATACGCAGTATTTT. Translated: CASSGGRGEGTDTQYF.

The rearrangement uses TRBV5-1 and TRBJ1-6; D remains unclear. The CDR3 spans 14 residues. Germline V gene data show CDR1 as SGHRS and CDR2 as YFSETQ. V dropped 3 bases and J dropped 6 bases, with 10 bases sitting between them. As DNA, the CDR3 is TGCGCCAGCAGCTCGGACGGTCCTAATTCACCCCTCCACTTT. It encodes CASSSDGPNSPLHF.

The gene calls are TRBV2 and TRBJ2-1; 11 positions agree with TRBD2. The trim removed 5 bases at V and 4 bases at J, leaving 4 bases unmatched. Germline CDR1 and CDR2: SNHLY and FYNNEI. The CDR3 runs to 15 residues. CDR3 residues: CASSPTSGTYNEQFF. The CDR3 DNA reads as TGTGCCAGCAGTCCGACTAGCGGGACTTACAATGAGCAGTTCTTC. Using reference TRBV2 and TRBJ2-1 for the parts outside the CDR3, the full variable domain is EPEVTQTPSHQVTQMGQEVILRCVPISNHLYFYWYRQILGQKVEFLVSFYNNEISEKSEIFDDQFSVERPDGSNFTLKIRSTKLEDSAMYFCASSPTSGTYNEQFFGPGTRLTVL.

The chain has TRBV28 and TRBJ1-1, with TRBD1 as a possible D gene (6 bases). Germline V gene sequence: CDR1 MDHEN, CDR2 SYDVKM. The V and J ends lost 7 bases and 3 bases respectively, with 21 bases between them. The CDR3 totals 16 residues. The CDR3 nucleotides are TGTGCCAGCACCTCCGTTCCCAGGGGCGCGCACACTGAAGCTTTCTTT. It encodes CASTSVPRGAHTEAFF.

This chain uses TRBV7-9 with TRBJ2-3; D not certain. Germline lookup yields CDR1 SEHNR and CDR2 FQNEAQ (reference sequence). Trimming pared 1 base from V and 6 bases from J, leaving 11 bases between. CDR3 length: 14 amino acids. CDR3 nucleotides: TGTGCCAGCAGCTTAGGGCAAGGTGCGGATACGCAGTATTTT. Translated, it gives CASSLGQGADTQYF.

The chain carries TRBV6-5 and TRBJ1-3; maybe TRBD1 (5 bases). Germline V lookup: CDR1 MNHEY, CDR2 SVGAGI. The germline V and J ends were trimmed by 4 bases and 2 bases, with 9 bases remaining between them. The CDR3 covers 14 residues. This chain's CDR3 is CASSSGGAGNTIYF. CDR3 in DNA: TGTGCCAGCAGTTCCGGAGGGGCTGGAAACACCATATATTTT.

This chain links TRBV23-1 with TRBJ2-7; the match to TRBD1 covers 7 bases. TRBV23-1 is identified as an open reading frame with a role that is uncertain. This CDR3 has 13 residues. The V gene end was trimmed by 10 bases and the J gene end by 2 bases; junction bases not matched to a gene: 8. CDR3 nucleotide sequence: TGCGCCACCCGACGGACAGGAGCCTACGAGCAGTACGTC. Translating it yields CATRRTGAYEQYV.

The chain joins TRBV5-4 to TRBJ2-1; D is ambiguous. CDR3 length: 13 residues. The V end was cut by 1 base, the J end by 1 base, with 3 bases between. Per the germline V gene, CDR1 is SGHNT and CDR2 is YYREEE (reference sequence). DNA for the CDR3: TGTGCCAGCAGCTTGCGATCCTACAATGAGCAGTTCTTC. Residues: CASSLRSYNEQFF.